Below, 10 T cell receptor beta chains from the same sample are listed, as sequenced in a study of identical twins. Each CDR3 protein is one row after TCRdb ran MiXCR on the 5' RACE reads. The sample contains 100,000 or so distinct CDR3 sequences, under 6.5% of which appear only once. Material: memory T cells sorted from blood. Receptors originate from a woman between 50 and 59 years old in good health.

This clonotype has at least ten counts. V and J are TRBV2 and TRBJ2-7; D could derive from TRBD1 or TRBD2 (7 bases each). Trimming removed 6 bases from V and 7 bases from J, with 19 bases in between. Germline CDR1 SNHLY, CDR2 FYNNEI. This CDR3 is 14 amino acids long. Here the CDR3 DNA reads TGTGCCAGCAGGGCGGGAGACAGGGCTCGAGAGCAGTACGTC. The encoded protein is CASRAGDRAREQYV.

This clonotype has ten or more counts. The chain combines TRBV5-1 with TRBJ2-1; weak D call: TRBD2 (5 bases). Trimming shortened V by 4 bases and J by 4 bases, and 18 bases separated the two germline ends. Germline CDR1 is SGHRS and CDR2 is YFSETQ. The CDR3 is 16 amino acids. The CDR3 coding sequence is TGCGCCAGCAGCACCGGACCGAGGGCTACTTACAATGAGCAGTTCTTC. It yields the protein CASSTGPRATYNEQFF.

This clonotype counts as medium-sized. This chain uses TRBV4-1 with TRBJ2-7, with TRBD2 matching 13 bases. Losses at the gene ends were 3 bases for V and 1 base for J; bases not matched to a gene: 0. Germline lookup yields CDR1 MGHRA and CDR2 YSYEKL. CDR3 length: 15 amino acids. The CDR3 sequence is CASSQGLAGSYEQYF. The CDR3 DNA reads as TGCGCCAGCAGCCAGGGACTAGCGGGATCCTACGAGCAGTACTTC.

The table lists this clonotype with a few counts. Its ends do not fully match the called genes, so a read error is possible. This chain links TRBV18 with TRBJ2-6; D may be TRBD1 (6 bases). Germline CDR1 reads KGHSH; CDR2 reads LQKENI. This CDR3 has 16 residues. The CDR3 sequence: CTSSPQGYSGANVLTF. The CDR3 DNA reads TGTACCAGCTCACCCCAGGGGTACTCTGGGGCCAACGTCCTGACTTTC. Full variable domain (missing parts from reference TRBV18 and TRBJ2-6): NAGVMQNPRHLVRRRGQEARLRCSPMKGHSHVYWYRQLPEEGLKFMVYLQKENIIDESGMPKERFSAEFPKEGPSILRIQQVVRGDSAAYFCTSSPQGYSGANVLTFGAGSRLTVL.

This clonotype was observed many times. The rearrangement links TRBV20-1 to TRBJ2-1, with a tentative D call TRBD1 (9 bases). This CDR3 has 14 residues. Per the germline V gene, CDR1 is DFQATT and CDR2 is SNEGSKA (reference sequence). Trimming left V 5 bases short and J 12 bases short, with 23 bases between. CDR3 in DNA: TGCAGTGCTGCCCTCGGACAGGGGACTAGTGGGCAGTTCTTC. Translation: CSAALGQGTSGQFF.

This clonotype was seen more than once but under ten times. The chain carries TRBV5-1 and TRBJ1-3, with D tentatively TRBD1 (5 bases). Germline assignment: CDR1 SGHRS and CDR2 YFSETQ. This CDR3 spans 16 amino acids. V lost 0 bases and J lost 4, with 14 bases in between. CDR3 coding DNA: TGCGCCAGCAGCTTGGCGGGACCCATCAGGGGAAACACCATATATTTT. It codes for CASSLAGPIRGNTIYF.

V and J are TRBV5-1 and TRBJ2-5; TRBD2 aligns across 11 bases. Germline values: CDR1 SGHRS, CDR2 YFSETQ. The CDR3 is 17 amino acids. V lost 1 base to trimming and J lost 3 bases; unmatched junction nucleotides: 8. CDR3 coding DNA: TGCGCCAGCAGCTTGAGGTCTAGCGGGAGGCTGGAAGAGACCCAGTACTTC. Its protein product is CASSLRSSGRLEETQYF.

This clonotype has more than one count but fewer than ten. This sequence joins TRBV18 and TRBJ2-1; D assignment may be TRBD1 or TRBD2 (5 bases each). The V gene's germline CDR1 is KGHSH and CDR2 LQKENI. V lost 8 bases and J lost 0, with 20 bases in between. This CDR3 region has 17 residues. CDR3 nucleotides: TGTGCCAGCGTCACCGGGATGCGCAGGGCCTCCTACAATGAGCAGTTCTTC. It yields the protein CASVTGMRRASYNEQFF.

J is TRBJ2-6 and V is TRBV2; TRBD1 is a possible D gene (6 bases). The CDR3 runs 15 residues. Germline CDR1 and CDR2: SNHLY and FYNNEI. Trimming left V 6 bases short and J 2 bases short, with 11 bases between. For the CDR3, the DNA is TGTGCCAGCAGCACTTACAGGGCTGGGGCCAACGTCCTGACTTTC. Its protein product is CASSTYRAGANVLTF.

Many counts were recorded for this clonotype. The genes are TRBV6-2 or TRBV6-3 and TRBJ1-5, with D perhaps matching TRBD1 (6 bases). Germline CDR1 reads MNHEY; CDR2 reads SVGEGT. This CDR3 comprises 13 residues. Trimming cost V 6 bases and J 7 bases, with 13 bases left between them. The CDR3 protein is CASSGQRPQPQHF. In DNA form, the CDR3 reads TGTGCCAGCAGCGGACAGCGCCCCCAGCCCCAGCATTTT.